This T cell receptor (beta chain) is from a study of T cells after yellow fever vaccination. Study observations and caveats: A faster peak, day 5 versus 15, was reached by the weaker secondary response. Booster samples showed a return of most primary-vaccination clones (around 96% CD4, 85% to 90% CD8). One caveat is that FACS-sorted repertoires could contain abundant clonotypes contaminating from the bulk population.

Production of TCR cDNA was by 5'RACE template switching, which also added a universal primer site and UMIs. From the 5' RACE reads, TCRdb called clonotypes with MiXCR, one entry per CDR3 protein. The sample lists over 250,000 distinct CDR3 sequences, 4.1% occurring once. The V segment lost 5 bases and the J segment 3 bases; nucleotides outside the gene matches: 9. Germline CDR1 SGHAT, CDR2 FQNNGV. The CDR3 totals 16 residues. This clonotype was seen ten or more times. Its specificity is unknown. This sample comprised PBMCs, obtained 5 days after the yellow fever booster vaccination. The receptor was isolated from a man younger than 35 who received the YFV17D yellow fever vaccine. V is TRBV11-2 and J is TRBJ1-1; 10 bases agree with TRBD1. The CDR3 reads CASSVWDRGVYTEAFF. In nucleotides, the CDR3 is TGTGCCAGCAGCGTCTGGGACAGGGGAGTGTACACTGAAGCTTTCTTT.